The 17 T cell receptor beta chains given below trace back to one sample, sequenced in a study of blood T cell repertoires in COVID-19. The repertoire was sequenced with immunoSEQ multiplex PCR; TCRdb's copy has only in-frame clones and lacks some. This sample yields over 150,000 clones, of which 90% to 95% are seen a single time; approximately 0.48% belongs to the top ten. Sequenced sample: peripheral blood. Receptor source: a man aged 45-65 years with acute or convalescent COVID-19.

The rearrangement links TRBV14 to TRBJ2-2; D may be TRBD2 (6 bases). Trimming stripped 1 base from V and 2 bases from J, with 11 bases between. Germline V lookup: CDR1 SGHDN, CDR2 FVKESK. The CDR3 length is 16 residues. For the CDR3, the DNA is TGTGCCAGCAGCCAAGCTGGGAGGAAAAACACCGGGGAGCTGTTTTTT. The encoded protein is CASSQAGRKNTGELFF.

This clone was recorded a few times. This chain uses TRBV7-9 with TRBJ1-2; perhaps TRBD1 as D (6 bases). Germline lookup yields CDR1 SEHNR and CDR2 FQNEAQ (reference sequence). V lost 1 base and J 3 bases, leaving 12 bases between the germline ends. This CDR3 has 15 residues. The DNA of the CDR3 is TGTGCCAGCAGCTTAGAGGCCAGGGGAGACTATGGCTACACCTTC. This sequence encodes CASSLEARGDYGYTF. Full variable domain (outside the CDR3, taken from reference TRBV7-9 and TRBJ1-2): DTGVSQNPRHKITKRGQNVTFRCDPISEHNRLYWYRQTLGQGPEFLTYFQNEAQLEKSRLLSDRFSAERPKGSFSTLEIQRTEQGDSAMYLCASSLEARGDYGYTFGSGTRLTVV.

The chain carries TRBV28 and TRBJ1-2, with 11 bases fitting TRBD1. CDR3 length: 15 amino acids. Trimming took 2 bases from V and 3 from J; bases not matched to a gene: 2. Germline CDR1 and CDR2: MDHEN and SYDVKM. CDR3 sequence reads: CASSLGQGADYGYTF. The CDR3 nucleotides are TGTGCCAGCAGTTTAGGACAGGGGGCGGACTATGGCTACACCTTC.

CDR3 in amino acids: CASSFMGAAEQFF. The CDR3 bases are TGTGCCAGCAGTTTTATGGGGGCCGCTGAGCAGTTCTTC. The chain combines TRBV27 with TRBJ2-1, with a possible D match to TRBD1 (6 bases). The CDR3 extends over 13 amino acids. Trimming stripped 3 bases from V and 9 bases from J, with 12 bases between. The germline CDR1 and CDR2 sequences are MNHEY and SMNVEV (reference sequence).

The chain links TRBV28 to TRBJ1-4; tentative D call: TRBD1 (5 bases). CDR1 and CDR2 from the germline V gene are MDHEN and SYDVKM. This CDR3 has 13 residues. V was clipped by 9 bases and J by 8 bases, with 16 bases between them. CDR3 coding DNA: TGTGCCAGTATCGGGGGGACGGGGGAAAAACTGTTTTTT. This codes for CASIGGTGEKLFF.

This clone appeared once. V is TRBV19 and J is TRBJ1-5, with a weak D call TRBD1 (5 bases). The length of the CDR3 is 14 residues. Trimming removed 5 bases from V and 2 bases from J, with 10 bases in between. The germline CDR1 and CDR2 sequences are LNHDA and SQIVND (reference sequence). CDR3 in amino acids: CASSSGYGNQPQHF. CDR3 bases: TGTGCCAGTAGTTCAGGGTACGGCAATCAGCCCCAGCATTTT.

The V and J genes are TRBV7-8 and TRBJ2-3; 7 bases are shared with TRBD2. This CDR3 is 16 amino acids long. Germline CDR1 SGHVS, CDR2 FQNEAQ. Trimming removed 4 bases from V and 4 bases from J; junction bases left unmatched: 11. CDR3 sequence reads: CASSSEATSFPDTQYF. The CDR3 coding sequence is TGTGCCAGCAGCTCAGAGGCGACTAGCTTCCCAGATACGCAGTATTTT.

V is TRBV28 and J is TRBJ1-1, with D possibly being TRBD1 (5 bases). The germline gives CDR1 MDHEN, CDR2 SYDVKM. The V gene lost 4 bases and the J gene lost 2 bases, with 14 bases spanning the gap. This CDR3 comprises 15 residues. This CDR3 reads CASSSKGWFNTEAFF. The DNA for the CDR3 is TGTGCCAGCAGTTCCAAGGGGTGGTTCAACACTGAAGCTTTCTTT.

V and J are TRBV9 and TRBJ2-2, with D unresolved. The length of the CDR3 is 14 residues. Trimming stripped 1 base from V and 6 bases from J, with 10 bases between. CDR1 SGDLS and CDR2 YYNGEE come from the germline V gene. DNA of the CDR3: TGTGCCAGCAGCGTAAGCCCGAGCGCCGGGGAGCTGTTTTTT. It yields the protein CASSVSPSAGELFF.

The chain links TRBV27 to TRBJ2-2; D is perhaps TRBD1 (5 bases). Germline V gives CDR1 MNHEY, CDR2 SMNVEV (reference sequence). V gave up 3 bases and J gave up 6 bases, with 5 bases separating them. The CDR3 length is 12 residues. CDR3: CASSFRAGELFF. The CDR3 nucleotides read TGTGCCAGCAGTTTCAGGGCCGGGGAGCTGTTTTTT.

CDR3 in amino acids: CASSYQEARETQYF. Here the CDR3 DNA reads TGTGCCAGCAGTTACCAGGAGGCGAGAGAGACCCAGTACTTC. The chain carries TRBV6-5 and TRBJ2-5, with D tentatively TRBD2 (5 bases). V was clipped by 2 bases and J by 4 bases, with 11 bases between them. This CDR3 has 14 residues. Germline V gene lookup returns CDR1 MNHEY and CDR2 SVGAGI.

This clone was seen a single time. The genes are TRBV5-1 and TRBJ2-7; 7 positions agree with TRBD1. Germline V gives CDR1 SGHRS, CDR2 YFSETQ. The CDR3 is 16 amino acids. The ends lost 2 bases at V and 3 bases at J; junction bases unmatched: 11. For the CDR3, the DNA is TGCGCCAGCAGCTTTAAGTGGCGACAGGGAGTCTACGAGCAGTACTTC. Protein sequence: CASSFKWRQGVYEQYF.

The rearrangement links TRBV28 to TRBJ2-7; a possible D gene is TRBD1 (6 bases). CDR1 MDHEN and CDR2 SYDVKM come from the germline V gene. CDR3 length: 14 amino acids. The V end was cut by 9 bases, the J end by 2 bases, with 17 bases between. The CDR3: CASRLRGPTYEQYV. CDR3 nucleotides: TGTGCCAGTAGACTCAGGGGCCCCACCTACGAGCAGTACGTC.

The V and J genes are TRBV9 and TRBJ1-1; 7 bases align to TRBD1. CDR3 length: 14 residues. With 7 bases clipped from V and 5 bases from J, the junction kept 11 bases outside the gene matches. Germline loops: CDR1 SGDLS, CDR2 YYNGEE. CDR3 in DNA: TGTGCCAGCGCCACGACGGCAGGGGGGACTGAAGCTTTCTTT. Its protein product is CASATTAGGTEAFF. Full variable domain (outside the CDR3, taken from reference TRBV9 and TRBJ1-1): DSGVTQTPKHLITATGQRVTLRCSPRSGDLSVYWYQQSLDQGLQFLIQYYNGEERAKGNILERFSAQQFPDLHSELNLSSLELGDSALYFCASATTAGGTEAFFGQGTRLTVV.

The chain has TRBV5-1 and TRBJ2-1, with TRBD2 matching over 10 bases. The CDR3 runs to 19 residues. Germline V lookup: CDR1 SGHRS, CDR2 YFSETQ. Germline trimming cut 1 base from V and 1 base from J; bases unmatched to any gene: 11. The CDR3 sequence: CASSLKRGGTLGSYNEQFF. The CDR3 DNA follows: TGCGCCAGCAGCTTGAAGCGGGGGGGGACTCTGGGATCCTACAATGAGCAGTTCTTC. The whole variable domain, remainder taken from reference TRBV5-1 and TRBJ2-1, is KAGVTQTPRYLIKTRGQQVTLSCSPISGHRSVSWYQQTPGQGLQFLFEYFSETQRNKGNFPGRFSGRQFSNSRSEMNVSTLELGDSALYLCASSLKRGGTLGSYNEQFFGPGTRLTVL.

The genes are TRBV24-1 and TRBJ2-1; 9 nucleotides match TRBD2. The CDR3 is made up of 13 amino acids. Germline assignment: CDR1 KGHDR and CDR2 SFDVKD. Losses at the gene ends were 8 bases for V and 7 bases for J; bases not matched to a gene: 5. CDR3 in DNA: TGTGCCACCAATAGCGGGAGAGGAAATGAGCAGTTCTTC. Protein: CATNSGRGNEQFF.

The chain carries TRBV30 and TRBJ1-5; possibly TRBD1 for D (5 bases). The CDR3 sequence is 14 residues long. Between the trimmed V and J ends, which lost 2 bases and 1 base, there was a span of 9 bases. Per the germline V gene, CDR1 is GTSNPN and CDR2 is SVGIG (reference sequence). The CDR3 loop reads CAWSRGTSNQPQHF. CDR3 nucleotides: TGTGCCTGGAGTAGGGGCACGAGCAATCAGCCCCAGCATTTT.